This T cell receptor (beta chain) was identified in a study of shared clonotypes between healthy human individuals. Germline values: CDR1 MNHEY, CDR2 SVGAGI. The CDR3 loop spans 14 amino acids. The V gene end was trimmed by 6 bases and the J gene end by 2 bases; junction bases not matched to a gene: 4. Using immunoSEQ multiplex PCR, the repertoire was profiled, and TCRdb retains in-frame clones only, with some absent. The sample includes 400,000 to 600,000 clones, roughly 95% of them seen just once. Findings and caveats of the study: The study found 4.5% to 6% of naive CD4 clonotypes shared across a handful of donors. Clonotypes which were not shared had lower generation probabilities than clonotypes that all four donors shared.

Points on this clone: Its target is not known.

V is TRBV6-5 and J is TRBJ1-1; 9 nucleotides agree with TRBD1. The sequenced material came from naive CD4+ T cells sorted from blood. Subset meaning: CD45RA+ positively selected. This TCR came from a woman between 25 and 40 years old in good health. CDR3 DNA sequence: TGTGCCAGCAGGACAGGGGGGACCAACACTGAAGCTTTCTTT. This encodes CASRTGGTNTEAFF.